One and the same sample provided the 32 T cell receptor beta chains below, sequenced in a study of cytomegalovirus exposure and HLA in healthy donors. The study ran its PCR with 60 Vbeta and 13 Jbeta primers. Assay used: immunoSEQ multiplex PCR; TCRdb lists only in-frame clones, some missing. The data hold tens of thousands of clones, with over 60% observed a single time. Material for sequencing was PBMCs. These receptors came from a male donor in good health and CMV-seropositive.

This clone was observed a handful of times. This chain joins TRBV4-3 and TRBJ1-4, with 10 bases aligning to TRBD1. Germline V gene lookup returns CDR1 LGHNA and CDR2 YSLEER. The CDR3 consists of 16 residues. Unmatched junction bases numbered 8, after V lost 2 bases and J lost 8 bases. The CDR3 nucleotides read TGCGCCAGCAGCCAAACTGACAGGGGGCAGCACGAAAAACTGTTTTTT. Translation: CASSQTDRGQHEKLFF.

The CDR3 DNA reads as TGTGCCAGCAGTGATGAGCGGGAGGGATTGTTCTTC. Translation: CASSDEREGLFF. J is TRBJ2-1 and V is TRBV4-2; TRBD2 aligns across 10 bases. The V gene's germline CDR1 is LGHNA and CDR2 YNFKEQ. V lost 6 bases, J lost 15 bases, and 8 bases stayed unmatched. The CDR3 length is 12 residues.

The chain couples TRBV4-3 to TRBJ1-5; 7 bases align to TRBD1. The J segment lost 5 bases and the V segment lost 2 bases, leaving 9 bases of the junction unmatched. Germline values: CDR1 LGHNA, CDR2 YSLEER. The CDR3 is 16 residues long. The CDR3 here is CASSQSRTGIYQPQHF. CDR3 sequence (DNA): TGCGCCAGCAGCCAATCAAGGACAGGCATTTATCAGCCCCAGCATTTT.

The chain's CDR3 is CASSSYGSTYEQYF. CDR3 nucleotide sequence: TGTGCCAGCAGCTCCTATGGTTCAACCTACGAGCAGTACTTC. V gene TRBV7-6 combines with J gene TRBJ2-7, with unresolved D. The CDR3 totals 14 residues. V was trimmed by 4 bases and J by 2 bases, leaving 12 bases between them. The germline V gene encodes CDR1 SGHVS and CDR2 FNYEAQ.

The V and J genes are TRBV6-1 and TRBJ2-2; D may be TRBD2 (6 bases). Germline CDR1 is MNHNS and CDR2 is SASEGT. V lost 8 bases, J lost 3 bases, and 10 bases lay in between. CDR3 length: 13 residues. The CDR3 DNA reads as TGTGCCAGCCGGGAGACTTACACCGGGGAGCTGTTTTTT. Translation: CASRETYTGELFF.

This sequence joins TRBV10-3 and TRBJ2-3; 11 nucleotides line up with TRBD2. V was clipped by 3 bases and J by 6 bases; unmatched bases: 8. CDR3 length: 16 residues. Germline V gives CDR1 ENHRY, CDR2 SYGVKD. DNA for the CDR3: TGTGCCATCAGTGACCTAGCGGGGGGCCTGGTGGATACGCAGTATTTT. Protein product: CAISDLAGGLVDTQYF.

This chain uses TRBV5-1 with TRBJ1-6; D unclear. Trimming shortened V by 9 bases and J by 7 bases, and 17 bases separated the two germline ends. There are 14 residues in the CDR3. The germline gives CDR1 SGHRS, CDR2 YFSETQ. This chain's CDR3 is CATKKEGINSPLHF. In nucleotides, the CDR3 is TGCGCCACCAAGAAGGAGGGCATCAATTCACCCCTCCACTTT.

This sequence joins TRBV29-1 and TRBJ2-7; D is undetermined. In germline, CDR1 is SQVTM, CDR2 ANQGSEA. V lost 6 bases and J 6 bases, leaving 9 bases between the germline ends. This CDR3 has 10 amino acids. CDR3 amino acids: CSVRHGEQYF. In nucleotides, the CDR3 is TGCAGCGTAAGACATGGCGAGCAGTACTTC.

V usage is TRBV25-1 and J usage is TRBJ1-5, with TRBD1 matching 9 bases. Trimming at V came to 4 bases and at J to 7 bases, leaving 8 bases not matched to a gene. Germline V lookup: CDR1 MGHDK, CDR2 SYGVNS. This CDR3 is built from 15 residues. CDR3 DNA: TGTGCCAGCAGTGCCCCGGGACAGGGCGGGCAGCCCCAGCATTTT. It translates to CASSAPGQGGQPQHF. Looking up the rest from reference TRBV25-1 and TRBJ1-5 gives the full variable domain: EADIYQTPRYLVIGTGKKITLECSQTMGHDKMYWYQQDPGMELHLIHYSYGVNSTEKGDLSSESTVSRIRTEHFPLTLESARPSHTSQYLCASSAPGQGGQPQHFGDGTRLSIL.

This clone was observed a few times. The CDR3 sequence is CASSTKGQPQETQYF. The DNA of the CDR3 is TGTGCCAGCAGTACCAAGGGACAGCCCCAAGAGACCCAGTACTTC. The V call is TRBV6-5, the J call TRBJ2-5; 7 nucleotides line up with TRBD1. The CDR3 has 15 residues. Unmatched junction bases numbered 7, after V lost 5 bases and J lost 1 base. Germline V gene lookup returns CDR1 MNHEY and CDR2 SVGAGI.

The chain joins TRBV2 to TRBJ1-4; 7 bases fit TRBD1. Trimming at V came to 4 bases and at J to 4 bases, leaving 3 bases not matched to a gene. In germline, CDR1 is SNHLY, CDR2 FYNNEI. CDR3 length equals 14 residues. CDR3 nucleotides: TGTGCCAGCAGTGTGGGACAGATTAATGAAAAACTGTTTTTT. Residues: CASSVGQINEKLFF.

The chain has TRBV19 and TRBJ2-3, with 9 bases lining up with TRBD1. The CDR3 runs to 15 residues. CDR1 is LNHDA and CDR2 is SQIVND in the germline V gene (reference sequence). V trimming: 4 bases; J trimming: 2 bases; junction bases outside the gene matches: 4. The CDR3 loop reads CASSTGQGNTDTQYF. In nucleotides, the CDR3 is TGTGCCAGTAGTACGGGACAGGGTAACACAGATACGCAGTATTTT.

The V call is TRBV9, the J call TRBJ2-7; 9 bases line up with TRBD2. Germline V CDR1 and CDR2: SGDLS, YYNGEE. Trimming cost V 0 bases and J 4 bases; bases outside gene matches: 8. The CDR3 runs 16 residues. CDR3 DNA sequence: TGTGCCAGCAGCGTAGGGTTGGCGGGAGGGATGTACGAGCAGTACTTC. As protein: CASSVGLAGGMYEQYF.

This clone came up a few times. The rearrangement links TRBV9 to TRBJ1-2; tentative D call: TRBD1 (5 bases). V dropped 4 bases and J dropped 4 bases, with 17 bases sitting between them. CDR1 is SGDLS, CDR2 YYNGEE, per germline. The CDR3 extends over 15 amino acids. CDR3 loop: CASSSDGGKPYGYTF. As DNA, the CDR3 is TGTGCCAGCAGCTCGGATGGGGGGAAGCCCTATGGCTACACCTTC.

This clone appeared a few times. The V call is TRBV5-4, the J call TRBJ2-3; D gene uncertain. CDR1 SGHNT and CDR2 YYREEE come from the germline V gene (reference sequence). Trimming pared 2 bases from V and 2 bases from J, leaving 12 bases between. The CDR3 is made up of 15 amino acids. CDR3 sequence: CASSFETLLTDTQYF. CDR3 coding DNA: TGTGCCAGCAGCTTTGAGACACTGCTCACAGATACGCAGTATTTT.

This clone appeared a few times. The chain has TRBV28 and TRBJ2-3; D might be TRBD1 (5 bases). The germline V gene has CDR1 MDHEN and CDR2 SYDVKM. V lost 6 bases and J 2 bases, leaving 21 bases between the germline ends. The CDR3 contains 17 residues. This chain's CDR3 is CASSHLGVGQLTDTQYF. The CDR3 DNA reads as TGTGCCAGCAGCCATTTAGGGGTCGGACAACTCACAGATACGCAGTATTTT.

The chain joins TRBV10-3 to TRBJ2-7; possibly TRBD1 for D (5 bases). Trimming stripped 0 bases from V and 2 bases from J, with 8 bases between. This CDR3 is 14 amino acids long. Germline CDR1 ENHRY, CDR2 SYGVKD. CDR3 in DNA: TGTGCCATCAGTGAGTCGCCAGGGCCCTACGAGCAGTACTTC. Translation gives CAISESPGPYEQYF.

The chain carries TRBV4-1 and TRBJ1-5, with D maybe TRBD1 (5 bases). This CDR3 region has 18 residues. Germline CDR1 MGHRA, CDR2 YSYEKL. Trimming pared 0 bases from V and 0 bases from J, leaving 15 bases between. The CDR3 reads CASSQDRGMGFSNQPQHF. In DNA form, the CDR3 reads TGCGCCAGCAGCCAAGATCGGGGGATGGGATTTAGCAATCAGCCCCAGCATTTT.

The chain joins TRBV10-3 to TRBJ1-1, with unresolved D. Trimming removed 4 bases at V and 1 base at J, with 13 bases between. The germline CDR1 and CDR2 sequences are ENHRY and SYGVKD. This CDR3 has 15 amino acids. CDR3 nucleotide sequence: TGTGCCATCAGTGTGGCGCGGGTTAAGAACACTGAAGCTTTCTTT. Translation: CAISVARVKNTEAFF.

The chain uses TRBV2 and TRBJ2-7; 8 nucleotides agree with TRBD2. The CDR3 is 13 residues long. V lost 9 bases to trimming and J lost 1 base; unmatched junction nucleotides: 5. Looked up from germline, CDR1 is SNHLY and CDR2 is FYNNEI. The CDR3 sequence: CARRAGASYEQYF. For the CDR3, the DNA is TGTGCCAGAAGAGCGGGAGCTTCCTACGAGCAGTACTTC. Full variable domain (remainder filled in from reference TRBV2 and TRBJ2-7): EPEVTQTPSHQVTQMGQEVILRCVPISNHLYFYWYRQILGQKVEFLVSFYNNEISEKSEIFDDQFSVERPDGSNFTLKIRSTKLEDSAMYFCARRAGASYEQYFGPGTRLTVT.

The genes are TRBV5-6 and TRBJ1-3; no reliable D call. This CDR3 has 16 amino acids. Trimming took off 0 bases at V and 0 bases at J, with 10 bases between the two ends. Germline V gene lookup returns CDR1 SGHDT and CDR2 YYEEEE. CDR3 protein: CASSLDLGSSGNTIYF. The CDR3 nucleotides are TGTGCCAGCAGCTTGGACCTCGGGAGCTCTGGAAACACCATATATTTT.

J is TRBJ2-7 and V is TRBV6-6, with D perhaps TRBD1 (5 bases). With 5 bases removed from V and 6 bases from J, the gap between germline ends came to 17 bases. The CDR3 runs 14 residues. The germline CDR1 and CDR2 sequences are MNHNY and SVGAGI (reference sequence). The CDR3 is CASSPLKGRGEQYF. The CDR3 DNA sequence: TGTGCCAGCAGTCCCCTCAAGGGGCGTGGCGAGCAGTACTTC.

The CDR3 protein is CASSFRLAGAQETQYF. CDR3 in DNA: TGTGCCAGCAGCTTTCGACTAGCGGGGGCCCAAGAGACCCAGTACTTC. The chain couples TRBV7-6 to TRBJ2-5; 12 nucleotides match TRBD2. This CDR3 has 16 amino acids. V was pared by 3 bases and J by 1 base, with 3 bases of the junction left unmatched. Germline loops: CDR1 SGHVS, CDR2 FNYEAQ.

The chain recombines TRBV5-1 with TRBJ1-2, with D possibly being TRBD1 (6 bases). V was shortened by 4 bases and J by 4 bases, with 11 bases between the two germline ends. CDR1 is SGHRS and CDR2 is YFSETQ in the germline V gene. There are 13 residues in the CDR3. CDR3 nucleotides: TGCGCCAGCAGCAGGGACATCCTCTATGGCTACACCTTC. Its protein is CASSRDILYGYTF.

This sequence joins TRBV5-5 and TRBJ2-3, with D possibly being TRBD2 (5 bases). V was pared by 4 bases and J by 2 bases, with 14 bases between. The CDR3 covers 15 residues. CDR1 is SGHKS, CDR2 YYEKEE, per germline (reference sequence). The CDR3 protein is CASSPWRSDTDTQYF. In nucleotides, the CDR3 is TGTGCCAGCAGCCCTTGGAGGAGTGACACAGATACGCAGTATTTT.

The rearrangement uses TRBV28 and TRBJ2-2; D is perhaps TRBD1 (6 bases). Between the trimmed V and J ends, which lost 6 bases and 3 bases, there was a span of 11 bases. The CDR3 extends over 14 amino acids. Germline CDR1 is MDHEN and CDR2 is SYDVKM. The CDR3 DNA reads TGTGCCAGCAGCTCTTCAGGGGACACCGGGGAGCTGTTTTTT. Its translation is CASSSSGDTGELFF.

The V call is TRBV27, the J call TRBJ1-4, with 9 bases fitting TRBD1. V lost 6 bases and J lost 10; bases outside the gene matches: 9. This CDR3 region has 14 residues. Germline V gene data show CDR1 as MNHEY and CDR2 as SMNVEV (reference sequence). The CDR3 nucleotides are TGTGCCAGCAGCCGACAGGGGGGACTTGGAAAACTGTTTTTT. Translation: CASSRQGGLGKLFF.

The CDR3 sequence is CASSFRPGQETQYF. The CDR3 DNA is TGTGCCAGCAGCTTTCGCCCAGGCCAAGAGACCCAGTACTTC. The V call is TRBV5-6, the J call TRBJ2-5; D gene uncertain. The V end was cut by 2 bases, the J end by 1 base, with 9 bases between. Looked up from germline, CDR1 is SGHDT and CDR2 is YYEEEE. The CDR3 consists of 14 residues.

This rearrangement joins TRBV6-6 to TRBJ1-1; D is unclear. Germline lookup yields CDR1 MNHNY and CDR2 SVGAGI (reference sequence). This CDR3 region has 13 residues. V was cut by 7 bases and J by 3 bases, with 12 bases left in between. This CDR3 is CASTPRRDTEAFF. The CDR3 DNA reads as TGTGCCAGCACTCCCCGCCGGGACACTGAAGCTTTCTTT.

The CDR3 sequence is CASSSFGGSTDTQYF. CDR3 coding DNA: TGTGCCAGCAGCTCGTTCGGGGGTAGCACAGATACGCAGTATTTT. The chain links TRBV5-4 to TRBJ2-3; D might be TRBD2 (6 bases). Trimming took 3 bases from V and 0 from J, leaving 11 bases between them. This CDR3 contains 15 residues. CDR1 and CDR2 from the germline V gene are SGHNT and YYREEE (reference sequence).

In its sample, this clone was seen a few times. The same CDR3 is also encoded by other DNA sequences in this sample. DNA for the CDR3: TGTGCCAGCAGCCCAGGACAGGGAAGCAATCAGCCCCAGCATTTT. Amino acid sequence: CASSPGQGSNQPQHF. The chain carries TRBV9 and TRBJ1-5, with TRBD1 matching over 8 bases. This CDR3 is 15 amino acids long. In germline, CDR1 is SGDLS, CDR2 YYNGEE. V lost 4 bases, J lost 1 base, and 4 bases stayed unmatched.

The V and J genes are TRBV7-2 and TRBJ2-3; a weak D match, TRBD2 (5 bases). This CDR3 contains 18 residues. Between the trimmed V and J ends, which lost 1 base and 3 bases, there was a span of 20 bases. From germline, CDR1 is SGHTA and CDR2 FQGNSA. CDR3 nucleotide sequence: TGTGCCAGCAGCTTAGTCGGAGGTATGAGGGTGAGGACAGATACGCAGTATTTT. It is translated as CASSLVGGMRVRTDTQYF.